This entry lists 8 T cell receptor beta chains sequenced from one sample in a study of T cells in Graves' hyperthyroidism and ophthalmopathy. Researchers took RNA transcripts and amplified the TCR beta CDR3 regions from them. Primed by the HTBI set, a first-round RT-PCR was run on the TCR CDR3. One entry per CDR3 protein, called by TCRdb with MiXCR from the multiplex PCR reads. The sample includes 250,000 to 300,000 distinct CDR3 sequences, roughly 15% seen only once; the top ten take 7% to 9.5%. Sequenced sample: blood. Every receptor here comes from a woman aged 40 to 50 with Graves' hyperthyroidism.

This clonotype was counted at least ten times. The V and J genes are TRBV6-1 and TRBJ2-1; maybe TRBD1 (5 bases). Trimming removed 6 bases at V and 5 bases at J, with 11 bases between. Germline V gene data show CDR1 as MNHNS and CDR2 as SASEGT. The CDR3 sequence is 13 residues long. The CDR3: CASSQGSDNEQFF. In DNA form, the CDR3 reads TGTGCCAGCAGCCAGGGTTCCGACAATGAGCAGTTCTTC.

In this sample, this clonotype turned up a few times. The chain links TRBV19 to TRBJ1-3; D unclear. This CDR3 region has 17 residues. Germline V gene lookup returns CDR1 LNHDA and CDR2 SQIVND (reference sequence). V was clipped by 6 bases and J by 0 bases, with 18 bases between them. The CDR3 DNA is TGTGCCAGTAGGAGGGCTGACATCCTGGACTCTGGAAACACCATATATTTT. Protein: CASRRADILDSGNTIYF.

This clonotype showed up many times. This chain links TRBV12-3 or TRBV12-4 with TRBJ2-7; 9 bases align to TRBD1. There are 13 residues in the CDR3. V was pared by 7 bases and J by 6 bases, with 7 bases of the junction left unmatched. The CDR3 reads CASTKRTGVEQYF. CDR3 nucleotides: TGTGCCAGCACCAAACGGACAGGGGTCGAGCAGTACTTC.

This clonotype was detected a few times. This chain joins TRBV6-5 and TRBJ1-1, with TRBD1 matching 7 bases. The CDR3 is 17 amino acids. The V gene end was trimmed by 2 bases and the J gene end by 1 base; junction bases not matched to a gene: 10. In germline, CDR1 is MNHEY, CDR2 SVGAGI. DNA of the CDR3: TGTGCCAGCAGTTACCCGATCTTAGGGGGCGGGAACACTGAAGCTTTCTTT. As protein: CASSYPILGGGNTEAFF.

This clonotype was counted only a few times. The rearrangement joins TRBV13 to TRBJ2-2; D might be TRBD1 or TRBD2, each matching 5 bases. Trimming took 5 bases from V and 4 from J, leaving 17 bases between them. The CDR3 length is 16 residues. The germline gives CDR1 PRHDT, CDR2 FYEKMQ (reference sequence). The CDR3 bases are TGTGCCAGCAGCCTTCGTGGGACCCCCCCCACCGGGGAGCTGTTTTTT. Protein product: CASSLRGTPPTGELFF.

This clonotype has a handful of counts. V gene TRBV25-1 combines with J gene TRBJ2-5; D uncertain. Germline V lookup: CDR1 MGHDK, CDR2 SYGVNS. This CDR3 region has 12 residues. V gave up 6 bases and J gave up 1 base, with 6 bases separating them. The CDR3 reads CASRKRQETQYF. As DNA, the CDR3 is TGTGCCAGCAGGAAGCGCCAAGAGACCCAGTACTTC.

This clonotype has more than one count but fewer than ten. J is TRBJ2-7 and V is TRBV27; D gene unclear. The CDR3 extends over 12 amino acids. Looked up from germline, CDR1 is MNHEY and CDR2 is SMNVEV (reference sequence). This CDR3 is CGVGKSSYEQYF. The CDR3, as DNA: TGTGGAGTCGGTAAAAGCTCCTACGAGCAGTACTTC.

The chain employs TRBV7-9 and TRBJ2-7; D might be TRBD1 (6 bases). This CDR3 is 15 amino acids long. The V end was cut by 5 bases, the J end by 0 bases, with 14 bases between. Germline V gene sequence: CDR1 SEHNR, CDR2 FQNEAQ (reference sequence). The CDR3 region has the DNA TGTGCCAGCAGCCCAGACAGGACTCTCTCCTACGAGCAGTACTTC. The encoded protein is CASSPDRTLSYEQYF. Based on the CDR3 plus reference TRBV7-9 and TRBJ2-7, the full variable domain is DTGVSQNPRHKITKRGQNVTFRCDPISEHNRLYWYRQTLGQGPEFLTYFQNEAQLEKSRLLSDRFSAERPKGSFSTLEIQRTEQGDSAMYLCASSPDRTLSYEQYFGPGTRLTVT.